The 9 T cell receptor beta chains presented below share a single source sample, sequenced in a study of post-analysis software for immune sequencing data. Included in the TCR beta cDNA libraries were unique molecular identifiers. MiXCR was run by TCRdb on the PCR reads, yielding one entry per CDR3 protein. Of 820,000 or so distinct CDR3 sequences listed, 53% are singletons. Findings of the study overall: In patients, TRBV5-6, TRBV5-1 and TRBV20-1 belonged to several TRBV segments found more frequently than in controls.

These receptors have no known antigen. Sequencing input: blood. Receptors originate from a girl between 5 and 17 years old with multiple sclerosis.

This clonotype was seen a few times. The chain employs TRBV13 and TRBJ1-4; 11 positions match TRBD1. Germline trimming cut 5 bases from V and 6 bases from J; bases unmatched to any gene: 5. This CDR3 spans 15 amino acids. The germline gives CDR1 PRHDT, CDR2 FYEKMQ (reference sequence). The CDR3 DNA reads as TGTGCCAGCAGCACCTGGGGACAGGGGGATGAAAAACTGTTTTTT. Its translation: CASSTWGQGDEKLFF.

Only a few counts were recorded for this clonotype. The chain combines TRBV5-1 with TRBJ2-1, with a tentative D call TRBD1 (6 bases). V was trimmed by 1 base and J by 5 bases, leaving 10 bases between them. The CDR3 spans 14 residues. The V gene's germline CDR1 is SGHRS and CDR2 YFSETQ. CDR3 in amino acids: CASSLTGTHNEQFF. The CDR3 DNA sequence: TGCGCCAGCAGCTTGACAGGGACGCACAATGAGCAGTTCTTC.

The CDR3 reads CANQQGAGYGYTF. The CDR3 DNA is TGTGCCAACCAACAGGGGGCCGGCTATGGCTACACCTTC. The genes are TRBV10-3 and TRBJ1-2; TRBD1 agrees at 9 bases. The CDR3 length is 13 residues. Trimming cost V 10 bases and J 4 bases; bases outside gene matches: 7. Germline-derived CDR1 and CDR2 are ENHRY and SYGVKD.

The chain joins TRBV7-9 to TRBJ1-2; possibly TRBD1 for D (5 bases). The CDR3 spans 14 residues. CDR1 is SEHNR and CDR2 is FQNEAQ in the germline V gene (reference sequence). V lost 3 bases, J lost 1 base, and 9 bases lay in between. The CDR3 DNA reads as TGTGCCAGCAGCTTCGACAGACTTAACTATGGCTACACCTTC. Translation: CASSFDRLNYGYTF.

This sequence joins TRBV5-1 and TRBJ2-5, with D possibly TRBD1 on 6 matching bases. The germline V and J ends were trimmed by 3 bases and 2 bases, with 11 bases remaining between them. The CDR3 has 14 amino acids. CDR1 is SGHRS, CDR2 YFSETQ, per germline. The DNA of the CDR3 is TGCGCCAGCAGCTCCGACAGGTTACAAGAGACCCAGTACTTC. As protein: CASSSDRLQETQYF.

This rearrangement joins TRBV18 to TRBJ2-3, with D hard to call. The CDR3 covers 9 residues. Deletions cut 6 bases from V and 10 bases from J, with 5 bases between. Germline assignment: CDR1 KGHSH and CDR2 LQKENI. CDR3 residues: CASSPPQYF. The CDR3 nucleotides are TGTGCCAGCTCCCCGCCGCAGTATTTT.

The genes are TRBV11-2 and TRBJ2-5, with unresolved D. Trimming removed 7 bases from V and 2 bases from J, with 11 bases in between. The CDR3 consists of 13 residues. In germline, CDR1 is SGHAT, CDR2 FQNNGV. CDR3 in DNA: TGTGCCAGCACCCGGTGGGGACAAGAGACCCAGTACTTC. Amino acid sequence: CASTRWGQETQYF. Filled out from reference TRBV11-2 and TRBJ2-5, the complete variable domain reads EAGVAQSPRYKIIEKRQSVAFWCNPISGHATLYWYQQILGQGPKLLIQFQNNGVVDDSQLPKDRFSAERLKGVDSTLKIQPAKLEDSAVYLCASTRWGQETQYFGPGTRLLVL.

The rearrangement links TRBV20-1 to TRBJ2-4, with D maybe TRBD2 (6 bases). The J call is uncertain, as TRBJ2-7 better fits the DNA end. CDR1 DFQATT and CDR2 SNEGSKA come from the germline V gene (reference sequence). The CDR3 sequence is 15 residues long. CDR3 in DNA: TGCAGTGCTAGACCCTCGACGGGGGTAATATACGAGCAGTACTTC. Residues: CSARPSTGVIYEQYF.

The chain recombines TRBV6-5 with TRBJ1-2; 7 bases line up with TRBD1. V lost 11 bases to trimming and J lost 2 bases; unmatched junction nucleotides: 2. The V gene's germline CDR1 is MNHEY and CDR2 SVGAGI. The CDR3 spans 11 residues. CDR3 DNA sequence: TGTGCCGGGACAGAAAACTATGGCTACACCTTC. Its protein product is CAGTENYGYTF.